Sequencing of this T cell receptor beta chain was carried out in a study of memory CD4+ T cells and cytomegalovirus serostatus. Single viable CD3+CD4+CD8-CD45RO+ cells were sorted as the memory CD4+ T cells. CMV serostatus came from serum IgG against pp150, pp28, p38, p52. Original processing methods: After removing out-of-frame reads, 2,204,828 distinct TCRbeta sequences remained. TCRdb's table, derived via immunoSEQ multiplex PCR, lists solely in-frame clones and lacks some. The DNA was the basis for D and trimming; V, J and clone size are from that table. The sample lists about 64,000 clones; 70% to 80% were seen once. The receptor was derived from an adult in good health and CMV-seronegative. Sequenced input: memory CD4+ T cells from blood.

The CDR3 loop reads CASSWEVYAEAFF. The CDR3 region has the DNA TGCGCCAGCAGCTGGGAGGTCTACGCCGAAGCTTTCTTT. The chain recombines TRBV5-1 with TRBJ1-1; D uncertain. There are 13 residues in the CDR3. The V end lost 3 bases, the J end lost 8 bases, and 14 bases lay between the germline ends. The germline V gene encodes CDR1 SGHRS and CDR2 YFSETQ.